This T cell receptor (beta chain) was recorded in a study of T cell responses to AZD1222 COVID-19 vaccine. CDR1 is GTSNPN, CDR2 SVGIG, per germline (reference sequence). V shed 7 bases and J shed 6 bases, with 10 bases lying between them. This CDR3 region has 11 residues. Sequencing used immunoSEQ multiplex PCR; TCRdb keeps in-frame clones, though not all of them. The sample records approximately 130,000 clones, roughly nine tenths being singletons. V gene TRBV30 combines with J gene TRBJ2-1; D unclear. The sample in question was peripheral blood, obtained 28 days after the second AZD1222 dose. The clonotype was recovered from an adult who received the AZD1222 COVID-19 vaccine. The CDR3 DNA sequence: TGTGCCTCCCCGCCGTGCAATGAGCAGTTCTTC. Residues: CASPPCNEQFF.